This TCR beta chain was sequenced for a study of T cells in Graves' hyperthyroidism and ophthalmopathy. TCR beta CDR3 regions were amplified from RNA. The HTBI set primed first-round TCR CDR3 RT-PCR. TCRdb re-called the multiplex PCR reads through MiXCR, storing one row per CDR3 protein. This sample has under 350,000 distinct CDR3 sequences, with over 15% found just once. Broader study findings: Blood samples included most of the expanded thyroid clonotypes exceeding 0.001.

Germline CDR1 is MNHNS and CDR2 is SASEGT. This CDR3 has 14 amino acids. Trimming cost V 7 bases and J 2 bases, with 14 bases left between them. This clonotype showed up many times. The antigen remains undetermined. This TCR came from a woman aged 60 to 75 with Graves' ophthalmopathy. The chain has TRBV6-1 and TRBJ1-1; D unclear. The sequenced material came from blood. CDR3 nucleotide sequence: TGTGCCAGCATATCCGGGCAGGCAAACACTGAAGCTTTCTTT. The encoded protein is CASISGQANTEAFF.